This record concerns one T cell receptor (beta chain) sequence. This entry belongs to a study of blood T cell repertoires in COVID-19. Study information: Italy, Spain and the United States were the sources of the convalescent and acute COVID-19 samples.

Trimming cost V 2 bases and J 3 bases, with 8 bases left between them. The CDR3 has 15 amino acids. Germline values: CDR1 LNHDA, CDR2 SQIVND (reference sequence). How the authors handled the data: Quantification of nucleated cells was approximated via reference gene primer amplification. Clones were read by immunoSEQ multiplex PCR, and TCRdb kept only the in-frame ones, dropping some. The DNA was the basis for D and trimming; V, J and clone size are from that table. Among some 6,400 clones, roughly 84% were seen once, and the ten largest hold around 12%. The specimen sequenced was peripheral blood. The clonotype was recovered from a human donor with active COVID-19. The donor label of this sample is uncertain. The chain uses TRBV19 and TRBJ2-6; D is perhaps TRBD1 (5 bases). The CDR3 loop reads CASSIQGFGANVLTF. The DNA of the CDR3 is TGTGCCAGTAGTATACAGGGCTTTGGGGCCAACGTCCTGACTTTC.